The 20 T cell receptor beta chains below come from one sample, sequenced in a study of low-dose radiotherapy and immunotherapy resistance in tumors. Time point indicated: after trial treatment. Treatment given: LDRT plus nivolumab, ipilimumab, low-dose cyclophosphamide and aspirin (RACIN trial). TCR amplification involved 15 to 20 PCR cycles with a constant-region primer and V-primer adapter. TCRdb re-analysed the reads in MiXCR, keeping a single row per CDR3 protein. The data show some 53,000 distinct CDR3 sequences, with roughly 31% seen just once and approximately 8.4% held by the top ten. The source material was PBMCs, sampled after low-dose radiotherapy plus immunotherapy. Receptors originate from a male donor with rectosigmoid adenocarcinoma.

This clonotype was seen at least ten times. The J gene is TRBJ2-7, the V gene TRBV29-1; D tentatively reads TRBD1 or TRBD2 (6 bases each). Trimming took 0 bases from V and 1 from J, leaving 10 bases between them. The CDR3 is 14 amino acids. Germline CDR1 and CDR2: SQVTM and ANQGSEA. In nucleotides, the CDR3 is TGCAGCGTTGAAGATGGGGGGCAGTCCTACGAGCAGTACTTC. Protein sequence: CSVEDGGQSYEQYF.

The V and J genes are TRBV29-1 and TRBJ2-1, with 10 bases identical to TRBD2. This CDR3 is built from 12 residues. V lost 7 bases and J lost 8; bases outside the gene matches: 5. The germline gives CDR1 SQVTM, CDR2 ANQGSEA. The CDR3 loop reads CSARTSGDEQFF. CDR3 nucleotide sequence: TGCAGCGCCCGGACTAGCGGCGATGAGCAGTTCTTC.

V usage is TRBV12-3 or TRBV12-4 and J usage is TRBJ1-5, with no clear D. This CDR3 is built from 13 residues. V lost 2 bases and J 4 bases, leaving 6 bases between the germline ends. Here the CDR3 DNA reads TGTGCCAGCAGTTTATTGAGTAATCAGCCCCAGCATTTT. It yields the protein CASSLLSNQPQHF.

In this sample, this clonotype turned up many times. The rearrangement uses TRBV27 and TRBJ2-7, with a weak D call TRBD1 (6 bases). Looked up from germline, CDR1 is MNHEY and CDR2 is SMNVEV (reference sequence). V was shortened by 7 bases and J by 0 bases, with 19 bases between the two germline ends. The CDR3 length is 16 residues. The DNA for the CDR3 is TGTGCCAGCACCCAGGGGCTAGCTCAAAACTCCTACGAGCAGTACTTC. The encoded protein is CASTQGLAQNSYEQYF.

This clonotype has just a few counts. V is TRBV7-2 and J is TRBJ2-7; 8 positions match TRBD1. The CDR3 spans 13 residues. CDR1 is SGHTA, CDR2 FQGNSA, per germline. V was pared by 7 bases and J by 3 bases, with 5 bases of the junction left unmatched. CDR3 protein: CASTPDRVYEQYF. CDR3 in DNA: TGTGCCAGCACCCCGGACAGGGTCTACGAGCAGTACTTC.

This chain links TRBV7-9 with TRBJ2-5, with unresolved D. The CDR3 spans 12 residues. Germline V gene sequence: CDR1 SEHNR, CDR2 FQNEAQ (reference sequence). V was clipped by 4 bases and J by 4 bases, with 7 bases between them. In nucleotides, the CDR3 is TGTGCCAGCAGCTACGGTGGAGAGACCCAGTACTTC. The encoded protein is CASSYGGETQYF.

This sequence joins TRBV3-1 and TRBJ2-5, with 7 bases that match TRBD2. V lost 0 bases, J lost 5 bases, and 9 bases stayed unmatched. Germline values: CDR1 LGHDT, CDR2 YNNKEL (reference sequence). The CDR3 is 16 residues long. DNA of the CDR3: TGTGCCAGCAGCCAAGAATCTGGCGGGAGAAGGGAGACCCAGTACTTC. It encodes CASSQESGGRRETQYF.

The rearrangement links TRBV7-8 to TRBJ1-2; 9 nucleotides match TRBD1. V lost 0 bases, J lost 6 bases, and 8 bases stayed unmatched. The CDR3 has 16 residues. Germline-derived CDR1 and CDR2 are SGHVS and FQNEAQ. The DNA of the CDR3 is TGTGCCAGCAGCTTAGCCCCTACAGGGGGCTACGATGGCTACACCTTC. Its translation: CASSLAPTGGYDGYTF.

There are many counts of this clonotype. The chain is built from TRBV20-1 and TRBJ2-3; D is uncertain. CDR3 length equals 14 residues. Trimming left V 0 bases short and J 2 bases short, with 9 bases between. Germline V CDR1 and CDR2: DFQATT, SNEGSKA (reference sequence). CDR3 DNA: TGCAGTGCTAGAGATCGTGGGTCCACAGATACGCAGTATTTT. Protein sequence: CSARDRGSTDTQYF.

The chain joins TRBV21-1 to TRBJ2-1; TRBD2 is the table's D call, not checked against the DNA. TRBV21-1 is given as a pseudogene. The CDR3 runs 19 residues. The CDR3 region has the DNA TGTGCCAGCAGCAAAGCTCCAGGGGTACTAGCGGGAGCCGTTGATGAGCAGTTCTTC. Translating it yields CASSKAPGVLAGAVDEQFF.

V gene TRBV6-2 or TRBV6-3 combines with J gene TRBJ2-3, with unresolved D. Germline V gene lookup returns CDR1 MNHEY and CDR2 SVGEGT. This CDR3 is 13 amino acids long. With 2 bases removed from V and 2 bases from J, the gap between germline ends came to 5 bases. The CDR3 sequence is CASSYGYTDTQYF. In DNA form, the CDR3 reads TGTGCCAGCAGTTACGGCTACACAGATACGCAGTATTTT.

V and J are TRBV12-3 or TRBV12-4 and TRBJ2-2, with TRBD2 identical over 10 bases. The CDR3 sequence is 16 residues long. Losses at the gene ends were 3 bases for V and 7 bases for J; bases not matched to a gene: 8. In DNA form, the CDR3 reads TGTGCCAGCAGTTTCTCGCTAGCGGGAGAGGTCGGGGAGCTGTTTTTT. This translates into CASSFSLAGEVGELFF.

To note about this clonotype: The junction does not match germline at one end; this may be a read error. The V call is TRBV27, the J call TRBJ1-2, with TRBD1 matching 8 bases. The CDR3 loop spans 13 amino acids. Germline CDR1 reads MNHEY; CDR2 reads SMNVEV (reference sequence). The CDR3 DNA is TGTGCCACCAGTGACGGACAGGGCTATGGCTACACCTTC. It yields the protein CATSDGQGYGYTF.

This clonotype was seen repeatedly, ten times or more. The DNA of the CDR3 is TGTGCCAGCAGCTACCGGGACAGGAAGAACTATGGCTACACCTTC. Amino acids: CASSYRDRKNYGYTF. The V gene is TRBV7-2, the J gene TRBJ1-2; 8 bases map to TRBD1. J was trimmed by 2 bases and V by 4 bases; bases with no gene match: 6. CDR3 length: 15 residues. Looked up from germline, CDR1 is SGHTA and CDR2 is FQGNSA.

The chain employs TRBV5-1 and TRBJ2-7; tentative D call: TRBD2 (5 bases). The CDR3 totals 18 residues. Germline V gene lookup returns CDR1 SGHRS and CDR2 YFSETQ. V lost 0 bases and J 0 bases, leaving 19 bases between the germline ends. In nucleotides, the CDR3 is TGCGCCAGCAGCTTGGGTATTCTTGGAGGCAGGAACTCCTACGAGCAGTACTTC. Amino acids: CASSLGILGGRNSYEQYF.

Concerning this clonotype itself: This probably arose from a read error, given a far larger clone one base away. The chain links TRBV2 to TRBJ2-5; D is perhaps TRBD2 (5 bases). V was shortened by 6 bases and J by 11 bases, with 22 bases between the two germline ends. The CDR3 has 14 residues. CDR1 and CDR2 from the germline V gene are SNHLY and FYNNEI. The CDR3 nucleotides read TGTGCCAGCAGAACCGATACCGCTAGCAGTGAGCAGTACTTC. This codes for CASRTDTASSEQYF.

There are many counts of this clonotype. The CDR3 DNA sequence: TGTGCCAGCAGTTACAGGGGACAATACACCGGGGAGCTGTTTTTT. Amino acid sequence: CASSYRGQYTGELFF. This chain joins TRBV6-2 or TRBV6-3 and TRBJ2-2, with TRBD1 as a possible D gene (6 bases). This CDR3 has 15 amino acids. Germline V gives CDR1 MNHEY, CDR2 SVGEGT. V was pared by 2 bases and J by 3 bases, with 10 bases between.

To note about this clonotype: No DNA is shown, since the ends of the CDR3 on it are uncertain; the CDR3 is the one TCRdb lists. J is TRBJ2-2 and V is TRBV11-2; TRBD1 is the table's D call, not checked against the DNA. The CDR3 is 14 amino acids in total, end residues counted. The V gene's germline CDR1 is SGHAT and CDR2 FQNNGV. The CDR3: CASKGQPTGELFFF.

This clonotype was detected ten times or more. The chain combines TRBV28 with TRBJ2-7; D is unresolved. The germline V gene has CDR1 MDHEN and CDR2 SYDVKM. Trimming took 6 bases from V and 6 from J, leaving 12 bases between them. The CDR3 length is 12 residues. The DNA of the CDR3 is TGTGCCAGCAGCTTTATGCTCGGCGAGCAGTACTTC. Protein product: CASSFMLGEQYF.

This clonotype was seen ten or more times. The CDR3: CASSLDSWYEQYF. As DNA, the CDR3 is TGTGCCAGCAGCTTAGATAGCTGGTACGAGCAGTACTTC. The J gene is TRBJ2-7, the V gene TRBV11-2; D unresolved. The germline V gene has CDR1 SGHAT and CDR2 FQNNGV. The CDR3 is 13 residues long. V lost 0 bases to trimming and J lost 4 bases, with 7 bases between them.